This T cell receptor beta chain came from a study of T-cell memory formation after mild COVID-19 (dated by TCRdb to the early 2020s). As for the study more broadly: TCR sequence clusters from the two donors were largely donor specific. Longitudinal TCRalpha and TCRbeta repertoire sequencing tracked T-cell clones expanding and contracting after mild COVID-19 in two donors. Two young, previously healthy adult volunteers, one female and one male, were included in the cohort. Study-level results and caveats: Contracting CD4+ clones were found mainly in CM and EM memory subsets, while CD8+ clones were enriched in EMRA. The detection of some responding clones in pre-infection memory suggests that pre-existing cross-reactive memory T cells joined the SARS-CoV-2 response. Clones contracting from day 15 to 85 had balanced CD4/CD8 phenotypes, while a second wave expanding from day 15 to 37 was biased towards CD4+. SARS-CoV-2 specificity of the second-wave clones peaking on day 37 was not confirmed. The study covered only a couple of mild cases, and larger cohorts including severe cases with pre-infection samples were considered necessary.

CDR1 and CDR2, per the germline V gene, are SGDLS and YYNGEE. The cysteine opens and the phenylalanine closes a CDR3 of 15 amino acids. Only the CDR3 part of the read is kept: 45 bases, read in frame from the first base. Trimming leaves V shorter by 0 bases and J shorter by 3 bases, with the junction holding 4 bases beyond the gene matches. For sequencing, an Illumina NovaSeq 6000 was employed. cDNA libraries for TCRalpha and TCRbeta were prepared by 5'RACE using constant-segment primers, with sample barcodes and unique molecular identifiers added. RNA was extracted from every sample with Trizol reagent. Amplification of the libraries took two PCR steps, and the second step added a second sample barcode plus Illumina TruSeq adapters. Sequencing of libraries was performed on an Illumina NovaSeq with 2 x 150 bp paired-end reads. In the authors' own workflow: Reads were demultiplexed and collapsed into UMI-guided consensus sequences with migec v1.2.7. With mixcr v2.1.11, UMI consensuses were aligned to TRA and TRB V and J templates and assembled into clonotypes. Expanded or contracted clonotypes were those called significant by both edgeR and NoisET, with noise models trained on biological replicates. For edgeR calls, the thresholds were a false discovery rate-adjusted p below 0.01 and a log2 fold-change of 1. PCA with hierarchical clustering of max-normalized trajectories of the 1000 most abundant clonotypes was used as exploratory dynamics analysis. Separately sequenced CD4+ and CD8+ repertoires were used to assign a CD4 or CD8 phenotype to each responding clone. In-frame beta chains were kept once TCRdb had trimmed the public reads at Q25 with fastp and called clones with MiXCR. Entries are consolidated by CDR3 protein sequence, retaining the most common genes and DNA. What appears here as the V and J calls and clone size reflects TCRdb's work, not the paper's. The sample table records about 350,000 distinct CDR3 sequences; roughly 13% of these occur just once. The ten largest account for about a fifth of the sample.

This clonotype was observed many times. No cognate antigen has been identified for it. The input lacks base qualities; no much larger clone sits a single base away. PBMCs were isolated by Ficoll-Paque density gradient centrifugation. The sequenced sample consisted of PBMCs or a T cell subset sorted from them (not recorded which). This sequence uses TRBV9 and TRBJ2-3; 7 bases in the middle match TRBD2. The sequence was obtained from a man aged 18 to 35 who had mild COVID-19 (a few samples of this study predate the infection). The sample titles of this study are shuffled in the database, so cell type and time point are left out; the donor was told from shared clones. The nucleotide sequence is given as TGTGCCAGCAGCGTAGAGTGGGGGGGAACAGATACGCAGTATTTT. The encoded protein is CASSVEWGGTDTQYF.